The 11 T cell receptor beta chains reported below all come from one sample, sequenced in a study of naive and memory T cell subsets. The beta constant-region primer was an equimolar mix of two oligonucleotides covering TRBC1 and TRBC2. Four rounds of PCR amplified the ligated cDNA using nested alpha and beta constant-region primers plus SP2. TCRdb re-analysed the UMI-ligation and nested PCR reads in MiXCR, keeping a single row per CDR3 protein. The sample shows 95,000 to 150,000 distinct CDR3 sequences, around a third of them seen only once. Sequences were obtained from central memory CD4+ T cells from blood. These receptor sequences come from a human donor in good health.

This clonotype was recorded only once. This chain connects TRBV18 to TRBJ1-1; D is possibly TRBD1 (5 bases). The V end was cut by 2 bases, the J end by 10 bases, with 11 bases between. Looked up from germline, CDR1 is KGHSH and CDR2 is LQKENI. The length of the CDR3 is 12 residues. The CDR3 sequence: CASSPVGESAFF. The CDR3 region has the DNA TGTGCCAGCTCACCAGTGGGGGAGTCAGCTTTCTTT. Full variable domain (outside the CDR3, taken from reference TRBV18 and TRBJ1-1): NAGVMQNPRHLVRRRGQEARLRCSPMKGHSHVYWYRQLPEEGLKFMVYLQKENIIDESGMPKERFSAEFPKEGPSILRIQQVVRGDSAAYFCASSPVGESAFFGQGTRLTVV.

Turning to this clonotype: The germline gene is not matched at one end of the junction; a read error may be the cause. The gene calls are TRBV11-2 and TRBJ2-1, with D possibly TRBD2 on 7 matching bases. The CDR3 extends over 12 amino acids. The germline gives CDR1 SGHAT, CDR2 FQNNGV. CDR3 loop: CASSLGGGRGDF. CDR3 nucleotides: TGTGCCAGCAGCTTAGGGGGGGGCCGAGGGGACTTC.

The chain employs TRBV24-1 and TRBJ2-5; D is perhaps TRBD1 or TRBD2 (5 bases each). With 4 bases removed from V and 5 bases from J, the gap between germline ends came to 13 bases. CDR1 is KGHDR and CDR2 is SFDVKD in the germline V gene. The CDR3 runs 14 residues. The CDR3: CATSEPTGAETQYF. The CDR3 DNA is TGTGCCACCAGTGAACCGACCGGGGCCGAGACCCAGTACTTC.

This rearrangement joins TRBV5-1 to TRBJ2-5; D remains ambiguous. The germline V gene encodes CDR1 SGHRS and CDR2 YFSETQ. This CDR3 is built from 14 residues. Trimming took 0 bases from V and 4 from J, leaving 10 bases between them. CDR3 coding DNA: TGCGCCAGCAGCTTGGGGTCCGGGTTAGAGACCCAGTACTTC. Its translation: CASSLGSGLETQYF.

The CDR3 spells CASSLGRFSYNEQFF. Written as DNA, the CDR3 is TGCGCCAGCAGCTTGGGGCGCTTTTCCTACAATGAGCAGTTCTTC. J is TRBJ2-1 and V is TRBV5-1; D gene unclear. The germline V gene has CDR1 SGHRS and CDR2 YFSETQ. Trimming left V 0 bases short and J 1 base short, with 8 bases between. The CDR3 totals 15 residues.

Only a few counts were recorded for this clonotype. The chain links TRBV6-2 or TRBV6-3 to TRBJ2-1; the match to TRBD2 covers 13 bases. CDR1 is MNHEY, CDR2 SVGEGT, per germline. After removal of 11 bases from V and 6 bases from J, the junction contained 4 bases not matched to a gene. The CDR3 extends over 13 amino acids. CDR3 sequence reads: CAVRLAGGNEQFF. CDR3 nucleotide sequence: TGTGCCGTACGACTAGCGGGAGGCAATGAGCAGTTCTTC.

The V gene is TRBV29-1, the J gene TRBJ2-1; D might be TRBD2 (5 bases). Germline values: CDR1 SQVTM, CDR2 ANQGSEA. The CDR3 has 12 amino acids. CDR3 in amino acids: CTYRTLTNEQFF. CDR3 nucleotide sequence: TGCACCTATCGGACTCTGACCAATGAGCAGTTCTTC.

The chain employs TRBV5-5 and TRBJ2-7; 8 bases fit TRBD1. Germline V gives CDR1 SGHKS, CDR2 YYEKEE (reference sequence). This CDR3 region has 14 residues. The junction had 9 bases not matched to a gene; V was cut back by 4 bases and J by 6 bases. The CDR3 sequence is CASSVSGTGGEQYF. CDR3 DNA sequence: TGTGCCAGCAGCGTATCCGGGACAGGTGGCGAGCAGTACTTC.

The chain couples TRBV7-2 to TRBJ2-2; 8 bases map to TRBD2. This CDR3 contains 15 residues. V shed 3 bases, J shed 6 bases, and the junction held 6 bases outside the gene matches. CDR1 is SGHTA, CDR2 FQGNSA, per germline. The CDR3 here is CASSFGLARSGELFF. The DNA of the CDR3 is TGTGCCAGCAGCTTCGGACTAGCCCGGTCCGGGGAGCTGTTTTTT.

This clonotype was picked up many times. This CDR3 is CASRTGGNMNTEAFF. CDR3 bases: TGTGCCAGCCGGACAGGGGGGAACATGAACACTGAAGCTTTCTTT. The chain uses TRBV28 and TRBJ1-1, with 10 bases identical to TRBD1. CDR1 is MDHEN and CDR2 is SYDVKM in the germline V gene. The V and J ends lost 8 bases and 0 bases, in that order; junction bases with no gene match: 6. The CDR3 sequence is 15 residues long.

This clonotype was detected a few times. V is TRBV6-2 or TRBV6-3 and J is TRBJ1-5; no clear D. The CDR3 length is 19 residues. Trimming pared 4 bases from V and 1 base from J, leaving 23 bases between. Germline-derived CDR1 and CDR2 are MNHEY and SVGEGT. The CDR3 sequence: CASSLEEGLPPLSNQPQHF. Written as DNA, the CDR3 is TGTGCCAGCAGTTTAGAAGAAGGGCTCCCACCGCTAAGCAATCAGCCCCAGCATTTT.